Sequencing of this T cell receptor beta chain was carried out in a study of blood T cell repertoires in COVID-19. Study context: Researchers got acute and convalescent COVID-19 samples from the United States, Italy and Spain.

Per the original data handling: From reference gene primer amplification, estimates of nucleated cell counts were derived. The repertoire was sequenced with immunoSEQ multiplex PCR; TCRdb's copy has only in-frame clones and lacks some. From that table come the V and J calls and clone size; the DNA was used to work out D and trimming. The table shows around 80,000 clones, with around 90% occurring only once. Germline CDR1 and CDR2: SGHTA and FQGNSA. V was clipped by 5 bases and J by 4 bases, with 17 bases between them. The CDR3 is made up of 15 amino acids. This clonotype was obtained from a woman older than 75 with acute or convalescent COVID-19. The chain joins TRBV7-2 to TRBJ1-1; the D gene is possibly TRBD1 (5 bases). Sequencing used peripheral blood. The DNA for the CDR3 is TGTGCCAGCAGCCGCGGAGGGTGGGGCACCACTGAAGCTTTCTTT. It translates to CASSRGGWGTTEAFF. Supplemented by reference TRBV7-2 and TRBJ1-1, the full variable domain reads GAGVSQSPSNKVTEKGKDVELRCDPISGHTALYWYRQSLGQGLEFLIYFQGNSAPDKSGLPSDRFSAERTGGSVSTLTIQRTQQEDSAVYLCASSRGGWGTTEAFFGQGTRLTVV.